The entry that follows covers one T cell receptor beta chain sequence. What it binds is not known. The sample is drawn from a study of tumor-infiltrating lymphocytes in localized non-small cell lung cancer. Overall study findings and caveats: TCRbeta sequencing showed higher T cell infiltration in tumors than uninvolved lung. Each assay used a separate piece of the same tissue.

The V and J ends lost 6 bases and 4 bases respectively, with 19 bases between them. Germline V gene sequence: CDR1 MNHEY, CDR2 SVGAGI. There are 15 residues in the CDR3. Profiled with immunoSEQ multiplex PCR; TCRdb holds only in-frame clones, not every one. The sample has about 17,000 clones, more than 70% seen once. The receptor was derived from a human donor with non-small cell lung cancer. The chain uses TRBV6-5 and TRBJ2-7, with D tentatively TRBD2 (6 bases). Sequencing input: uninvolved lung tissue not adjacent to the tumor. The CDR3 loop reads CASSSNRDGLYEQYF. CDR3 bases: TGTGCCAGCAGCTCAAACCGGGACGGACTATACGAGCAGTACTTC.